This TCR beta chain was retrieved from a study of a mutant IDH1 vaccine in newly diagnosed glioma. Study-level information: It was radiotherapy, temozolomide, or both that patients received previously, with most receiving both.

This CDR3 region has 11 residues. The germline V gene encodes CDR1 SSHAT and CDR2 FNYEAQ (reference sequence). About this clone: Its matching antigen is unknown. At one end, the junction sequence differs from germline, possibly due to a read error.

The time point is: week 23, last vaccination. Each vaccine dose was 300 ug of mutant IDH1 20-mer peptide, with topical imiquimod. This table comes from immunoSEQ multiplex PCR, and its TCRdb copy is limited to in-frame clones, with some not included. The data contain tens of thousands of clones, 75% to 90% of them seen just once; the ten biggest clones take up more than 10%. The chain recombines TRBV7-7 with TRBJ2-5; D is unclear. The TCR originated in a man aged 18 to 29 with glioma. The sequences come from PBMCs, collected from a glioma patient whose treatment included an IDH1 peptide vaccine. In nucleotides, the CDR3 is TGTGCTAGCAGCTTTATGGAGACCCAGTACTTC. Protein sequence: CASSFMETQYF.